Included here is one T cell receptor (beta chain) sequence, with context. The data were obtained in a study of blood T cell repertoires in COVID-19. Germline V CDR1 and CDR2: LGHNA, YNFKEQ. Trimming removed 0 bases at V and 1 base at J, with 12 bases between. The length of the CDR3 is 17 residues. Clones were read by immunoSEQ multiplex PCR, and TCRdb kept only the in-frame ones, dropping some. The sample lists approximately 140,000 clones; 84% were seen once. The V call is TRBV4-2, the J call TRBJ2-2, with TRBD2 as a possible D gene (6 bases). The source of this sequence is a man aged 35 to 55 with acute COVID-19. The specimen sequenced was PBMCs or T cells enriched from blood (not recorded which). CDR3 amino acids: CASSQDTMGGNTGELFF. The CDR3 DNA reads as TGTGCCAGCAGCCAAGATACGATGGGGGGGAACACCGGGGAGCTGTTTTTT.